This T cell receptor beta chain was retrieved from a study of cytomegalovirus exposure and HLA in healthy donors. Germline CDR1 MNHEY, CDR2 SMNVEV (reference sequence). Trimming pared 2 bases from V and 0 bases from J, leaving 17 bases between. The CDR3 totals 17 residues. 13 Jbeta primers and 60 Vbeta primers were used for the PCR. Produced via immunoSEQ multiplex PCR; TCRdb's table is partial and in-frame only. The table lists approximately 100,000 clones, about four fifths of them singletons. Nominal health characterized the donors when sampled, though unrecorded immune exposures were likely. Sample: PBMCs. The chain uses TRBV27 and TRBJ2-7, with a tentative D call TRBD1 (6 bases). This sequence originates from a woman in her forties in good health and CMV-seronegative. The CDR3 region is CASSLGAGTPSSYEQYF. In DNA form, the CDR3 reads TGTGCCAGCAGTTTAGGAGCTGGGACACCCAGCTCCTACGAGCAGTACTTC.